Listed below are T cell receptor beta chains from one sample, sequenced in a study of tumor-infiltrating lymphocytes in primary liver carcinoma. One entry per CDR3 protein, called by TCRdb with MiXCR from the multiplex PCR reads. The table records roughly 330,000 distinct CDR3 sequences, roughly 61% of them present only once. Sequencing input: peripheral blood. These receptors came from a man aged 35-49 years with primary liver carcinoma and hepatitis B virus infection. Each CDR3 is given with its conserved first and last residue. D genes are given only for firm matches. The size entry is marked missing in some rows and otherwise reads once, few, many or a size class.

d_call	clone_size	j_call	v_call	cdr3_nt	cdr3_aa
TRBD1	once	TRBJ2-4	TRBV6-6	TGTGCCAGCAAGCCTTCTGACAGGGGATTAGCCAAAAACATTCAGTACTTC	CASKPSDRGLAKNIQYF
NA	many	TRBJ2-1	TRBV10-2	TGCGCCAGCAGAAACCCGGGGTCGCAAGAGCAGTTCTTC	CASRNPGSQEQFF
NA	NA	TRBJ2-6	TRBV28	TGTGCCAGCAGACCCACAGGCGGGGCCAACGCCCTGACTTTC	CASRPTGGANALTF
TRBD2	NA	TRBJ2-3	TRBV6-2/TRBV6-3	TGTGCCTGCAGTTACGAACCAGACGGACTAGCGGGACCTAGCACAGATACGCAGTATTTT	CACSYEPDGLAGPSTDTQYF
NA	medium-sized	TRBJ1-2	TRBV29-1	TGCAGCGTTGAAGGGGGTCCAATGCATGGCTACACCTTC	CSVEGGPMHGYTF
NA	NA	TRBJ2-5	TRBV11-2	TGTGCCAGCAGCTTGGCGGGGCTAGCCCTGGTAAAAAAAGAGACCCAGTACTTC	CASSLAGLALVKKETQYF
NA	many	TRBJ2-7	TRBV11-1	TGTGCCAGCAGCCCCCAGGGTAGGGCCTACGAGCAGTACTTC	CASSPQGRAYEQYF
NA	many	TRBJ2-2	TRBV4-3	TGCGCCAGCAGCCAAGATCCGGACACAGCGAACACCGGGGAGCTGTTTTTT	CASSQDPDTANTGELFF
TRBD2	few	TRBJ2-1	TRBV5-6	TGTGCCAGCAGTCTAGCGGGGGCGGGGGGTGAGCAGTTCTTC	CASSLAGAGGEQFF
NA	NA	TRBJ1-5	TRBV6-5	TGTGCCAGCAGATACTCCGATATGGAGCCCCGGCATTTT	CASRYSDMEPRHF
NA	NA	TRBJ1-6	TRBV10-1	TGCGCCAGCAGTTCAGGGGATAATTCACCCCTCCACTTT	CASSSGDNSPLHF
TRBD1	once	TRBJ1-5	TRBV7-9	TGTGCCAGCAGCTCAGGGGACAGGGGGCTTAATCAGCCCCAGCATTTT	CASSSGDRGLNQPQHF
NA	NA	TRBJ2-7	TRBV4-3	TGCGCCAGCAACCAAAGTAGGGCAGGTTCCTACGAGCAGTACTTC	CASNQSRAGSYEQYF
NA	many	TRBJ2-1	TRBV11-3	TGTGCCAGCAGCAGGGACTCGATAACCTACAATGAGCAGTTCTTC	CASSRDSITYNEQFF
TRBD2	NA	TRBJ2-3	TRBV6-5	TGTGTCAGCAGTTACGGCCTAGCGGGAGGCGAAGATACGCAGTATTTT	CVSSYGLAGGEDTQYF
TRBD2	few	TRBJ2-1	TRBV18	TGTGCCAGCTCACCACCCGCTAGCGGGAGTCACAATGAGCAGTTCTTC	CASSPPASGSHNEQFF
NA	NA	TRBJ2-7	TRBV5-4	TGTGCCAGCACCCTTCCGGGGTCATACGAGCAGTACTTC	CASTLPGSYEQYF
NA	many	TRBJ1-5	TRBV6-6	TGTGCCAGCAGATCAGGGTTGAGTCAGCCCCAGCATTTT	CASRSGLSQPQHF
NA	few	TRBJ2-2	TRBV5-1	TGCGCCAGCAGCTTGACCCTAGACTCCTCGAACACCGGGGAGCTGTTTTTT	CASSLTLDSSNTGELFF
NA	NA	TRBJ2-7	TRBV6-6	TGTGCCAGTAGTTACTCGACAGCTACGGGCTCCGAGCAGTACTTC	CASSYSTATGSEQYF
TRBD2	many	TRBJ2-3	TRBV28	TGTGCCAGCAGAAGGACTAGCGGGAGATCAGATACGCAGTATTTT	CASRRTSGRSDTQYF
NA	few	TRBJ2-2	TRBV28	TGTGCCAGCAGTTTACCCAGGGCTAACACCGGGGAGCTGTTTTTT	CASSLPRANTGELFF
NA	NA	TRBJ2-7	TRBV7-9	TGTGCCAGCAGCTTAGGAGGTTGGGACGAGCAGTACTTC	CASSLGGWDEQYF
TRBD1	many	TRBJ2-7	TRBV12-3/TRBV12-4	TGTGCCAGCAGTTGGGACAGCCCTAGCCTATACGAGCAGTACTTC	CASSWDSPSLYEQYF
TRBD2	many	TRBJ2-5	TRBV29-1	TGCAGCGTTGGACTAGCGGGGGGAGAAGAGACCCAGTACTTC	CSVGLAGGEETQYF
TRBD2	NA	TRBJ2-1	TRBV4-1	TGCTCCAGCAGCCAAGGTGGGAGGGCCAACAATGAGCAGTTCTTC	CSSSQGGRANNEQFF
TRBD1	many	TRBJ2-5	TRBV12-3/TRBV12-4	TGTGCCAGCAGTTTAGGCCCAGGGGGTCAAGAGACCCAGTACTTC	CASSLGPGGQETQYF
NA	few	TRBJ1-1	TRBV10-3	TGTGCCATCAGTGAGGCAGGGGAGGACACTGAAGCTTTCTTT	CAISEAGEDTEAFF
NA	NA	TRBJ2-3	TRBV7-9	TGTGCCAGCAGCCCTGTCTTCGGGTCAGATACGCAGTATTTT	CASSPVFGSDTQYF
NA	NA	TRBJ2-7	TRBV6-2/TRBV6-3	TGTGCCAGCAGTTCATCGGGGCAGACCTACGAGCAGTACTTC	CASSSSGQTYEQYF